This T cell receptor (beta chain) was documented in a study of T cell responses to AZD1222 COVID-19 vaccine. CDR3 length: 14 amino acids. J gave up 5 bases and V 10 bases, and 12 bases lay outside the gene matches. Germline values: CDR1 WNHNN, CDR2 SYGVQD (reference sequence). Findings and caveats of the study: Reportedly, nearly half of unique spike TCRs recognized epitopes outside B.1.351/B.1.1.7 mutations. Clonal diversity was possibly underestimated, and the donors were mostly white British, with more females. Every sample of the repertoires postdated the peak T cell response. Vaccination with two AZD1222 doses was followed by a rise in Spike-specific TCR breadth and depth.

Generated by immunoSEQ multiplex PCR, the TCRdb table keeps only in-frame clones and is missing some. The sample yields about 150,000 clones, around 83% seen once. With respect to this clone: Its antigen is not known.

The genes are TRBV10-1 and TRBJ1-1; 8 bases align to TRBD1. The sample here was peripheral blood, taken 28 days after the second AZD1222 dose. The TCR sequence derives from an adult who received the AZD1222 COVID-19 vaccine. The CDR3 region has the DNA TGCGCCACCCGGACAGGGCCTTTTTTGACTGAAGCTTTCTTT. Protein: CATRTGPFLTEAFF.